The 4 T cell receptor beta chains below come from one sample, sequenced in a study of T-cell reconstitution after alpha-beta-depleted transplantation in children. TCRbeta library preparation incorporated unique molecular identifiers. TCRdb analysed the PCR reads with MiXCR anew, one entry per CDR3 protein. The table lists around 450,000 distinct CDR3 sequences, 43% of them singletons. This specimen was PBMCs, taken before TCRalphabeta/CD19-depleted stem cell transplant. The receptors originated from a girl aged 2-10 years with aplastic anemia, due to receive a stem cell transplant.

The sample holds a few counts of this clonotype. This chain uses TRBV5-1 with TRBJ2-1; TRBD1 is a possible D gene (6 bases). Trimming took off 4 bases at V and 2 bases at J, with 16 bases between the two ends. Germline values: CDR1 SGHRS, CDR2 YFSETQ. CDR3 length equals 16 residues. The CDR3 sequence: CASSPSGTHTYNEQFF. CDR3 nucleotides: TGCGCCAGCAGCCCCTCCGGGACACACACCTACAATGAGCAGTTCTTC. Combining the CDR3 with reference TRBV5-1 and TRBJ2-1 gives the whole variable domain KAGVTQTPRYLIKTRGQQVTLSCSPISGHRSVSWYQQTPGQGLQFLFEYFSETQRNKGNFPGRFSGRQFSNSRSEMNVSTLELGDSALYLCASSPSGTHTYNEQFFGPGTRLTVL.

Ten or more counts support this clonotype. The genes are TRBV15 and TRBJ1-2; TRBD1 agrees at 7 bases. V was pared by 5 bases and J by 8 bases, with 14 bases of the junction left unmatched. CDR3 length equals 15 residues. Germline CDR1 LNHNV, CDR2 YYDKDF (reference sequence). DNA of the CDR3: TGTGCCACCAGCCGACCGGGCACAGGGGAGAGAGGCTACACCTTC. This gives the protein CATSRPGTGERGYTF. Together with reference TRBV15 and TRBJ1-2, the CDR3 gives the full variable domain: DAMVIQNPRYQVTQFGKPVTLSCSQTLNHNVMYWYQQKSSQAPKLLFHYYDKDFNNEADTPDNFQSRRPNTSFCFLDIRSPGLGDTAMYLCATSRPGTGERGYTFGSGTRLTVV.

This clonotype was seen ten or more times. The chain is built from TRBV11-2 and TRBJ2-7; 7 nucleotides agree with TRBD1. The CDR3 contains 15 residues. Germline V gives CDR1 SGHAT, CDR2 FQNNGV. V lost 0 bases to trimming and J lost 2 bases; unmatched junction nucleotides: 4. This CDR3 is CASSLEQGFAYEQYF. CDR3 nucleotide sequence: TGTGCCAGCAGCTTAGAACAGGGGTTTGCCTACGAGCAGTACTTC.

The V gene is TRBV28, the J gene TRBJ2-7; D gene ambiguous. V lost 5 bases, J lost 2 bases, and 10 bases lay in between. Germline-derived CDR1 and CDR2 are MDHEN and SYDVKM. This CDR3 has 13 amino acids. This chain's CDR3 is CASSVQSTYEQYF. In DNA form, the CDR3 reads TGTGCCAGCAGTGTACAATCCACCTACGAGCAGTACTTC.